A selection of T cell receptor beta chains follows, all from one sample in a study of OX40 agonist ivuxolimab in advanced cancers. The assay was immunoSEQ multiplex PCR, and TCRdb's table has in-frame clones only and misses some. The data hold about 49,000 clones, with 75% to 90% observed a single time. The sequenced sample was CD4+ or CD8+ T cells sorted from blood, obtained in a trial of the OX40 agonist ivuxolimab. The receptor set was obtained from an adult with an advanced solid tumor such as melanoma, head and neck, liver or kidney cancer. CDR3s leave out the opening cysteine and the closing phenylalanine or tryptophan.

ASSQDFLLSGANVLT | TRBJ2-6 | TRBV4-3
ATGQVSSYEQY | TRBJ2-7 | TRBV11-1
ASSQEVTGTAYGYT | TRBJ1-2 | TRBV4-1
ASSLEGAPGQPQH | TRBJ1-5 | TRBV7-9
ASSLVGRGEETQY | TRBJ2-5 | TRBV7-9
ASSGGLGGSSYNSPLH | TRBJ1-6 | TRBV10-1
ASSPASEAF | TRBJ1-1 | TRBV7-9
ASSWPGTLDYEQY | TRBJ2-7 | TRBV7-2
ASRYREGGQPQH | TRBJ1-5 | TRBV28
ASSQAQGGQPQH | TRBJ1-5 | TRBV4-1
ASSPPGRGGYT | TRBJ1-2 | TRBV7-2
ASSQDGGSYNEQF | TRBJ2-1 | TRBV14
ASQSIEQGTDEKLF | TRBJ1-4 | TRBV4-3
ASSQDYRQTAQPQH | TRBJ1-5 | TRBV4-3
ASSDIPGGKLF | TRBJ1-4 | TRBV19
ASSLRGQEETQY | TRBJ2-5 | TRBV13
ASSAYSGEETQY | TRBJ2-5 | TRBV9
ASSMSSGVMYEQY | TRBJ2-7 | TRBV19
ASSFGGQSNQPQH | TRBJ1-5 | TRBV5-1
ASSQDYRGGYEQY | TRBJ2-7 | TRBV4-3
ASSYSGQARDYGYT | TRBJ1-2 | TRBV6-6
ASSQYDQPQH | TRBJ1-5 | TRBV16
ASSGAYEQY | TRBJ2-7 | TRBV19